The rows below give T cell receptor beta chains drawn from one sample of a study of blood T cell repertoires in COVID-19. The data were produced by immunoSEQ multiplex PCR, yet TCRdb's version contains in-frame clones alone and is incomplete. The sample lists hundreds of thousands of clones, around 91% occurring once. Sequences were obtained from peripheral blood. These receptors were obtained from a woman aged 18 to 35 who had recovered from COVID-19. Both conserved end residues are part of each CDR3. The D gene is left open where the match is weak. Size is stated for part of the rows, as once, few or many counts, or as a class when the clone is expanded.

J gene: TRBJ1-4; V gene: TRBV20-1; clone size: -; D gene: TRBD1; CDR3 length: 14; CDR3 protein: CSASHRTGGEKLFF; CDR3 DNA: TGCAGTGCTAGTCACCGGACAGGTGGTGAAAAACTGTTTTTT
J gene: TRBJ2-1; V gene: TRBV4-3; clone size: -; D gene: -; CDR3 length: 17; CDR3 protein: CASSPRNSGLGLNEQFF; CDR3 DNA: TGCGCCAGCAGCCCCCGTAATAGCGGCCTGGGGTTGAATGAGCAGTTCTTC
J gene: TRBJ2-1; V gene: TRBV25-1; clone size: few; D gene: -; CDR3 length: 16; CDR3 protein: CASSESGGSSYNEQFF; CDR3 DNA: TGTGCCAGCAGTGAATCTGGGGGGAGCTCCTACAATGAGCAGTTCTTC
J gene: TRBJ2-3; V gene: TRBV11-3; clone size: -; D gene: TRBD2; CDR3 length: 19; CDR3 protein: CASSLGIRLAGASTDTQYF; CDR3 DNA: TGTGCCAGCAGCTTAGGGATAAGACTAGCGGGAGCTAGCACAGATACGCAGTATTTT
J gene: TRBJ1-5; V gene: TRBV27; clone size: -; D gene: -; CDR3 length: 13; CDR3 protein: CASSVGQKNPQHF; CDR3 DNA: TGTGCCAGCAGTGTAGGACAAAAGAACCCCCAGCATTTT
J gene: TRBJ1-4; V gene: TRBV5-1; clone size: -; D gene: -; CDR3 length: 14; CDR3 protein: CASSLSGNGEKLFF; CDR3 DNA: TGCGCCAGCAGCTTGTCGGGTAACGGCGAAAAACTGTTTTTT
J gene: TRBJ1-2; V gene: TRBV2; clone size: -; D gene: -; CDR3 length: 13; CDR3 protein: CASSEPTGYGYTF; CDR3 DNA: TGTGCCAGCAGTGAACCGACGGGGTATGGCTACACCTTC
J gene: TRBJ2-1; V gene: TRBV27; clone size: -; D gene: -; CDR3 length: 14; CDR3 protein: CASSLSGSYNEQFF; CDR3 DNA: TGTGCCAGCAGTTTATCCGGCTCCTACAATGAGCAGTTCTTC
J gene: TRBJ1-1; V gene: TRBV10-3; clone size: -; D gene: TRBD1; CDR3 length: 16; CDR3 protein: CAISEGQGKMNTEAFF; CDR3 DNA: TGTGCCATCTCTGAGGGACAGGGAAAAATGAACACTGAAGCTTTCTTT
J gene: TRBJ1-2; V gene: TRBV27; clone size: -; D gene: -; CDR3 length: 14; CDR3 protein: CASSLSPEVYGYTF; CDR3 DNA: TGTGCCAGCAGTTTAAGCCCCGAGGTTTATGGCTACACCTTC
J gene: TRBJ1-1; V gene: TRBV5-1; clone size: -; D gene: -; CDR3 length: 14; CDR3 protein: CASAARQVFTEAFF; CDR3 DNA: TGCGCCAGCGCCGCGCGACAGGTATTTACTGAAGCTTTCTTT
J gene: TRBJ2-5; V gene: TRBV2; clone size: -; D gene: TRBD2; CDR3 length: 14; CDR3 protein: CASRRLAGDVTQYF; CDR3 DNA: TGTGCCAGCAGGCGACTAGCGGGAGACGTGACCCAGTACTTC
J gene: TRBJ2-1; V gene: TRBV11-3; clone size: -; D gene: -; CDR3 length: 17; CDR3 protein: CASSLRTEPSSYNEQFF; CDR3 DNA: TGTGCCAGCAGCTTAAGGACAGAGCCCAGCTCCTACAATGAGCAGTTCTTC
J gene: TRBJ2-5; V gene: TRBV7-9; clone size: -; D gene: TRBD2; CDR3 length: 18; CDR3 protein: CASSTDRTTSGISETQYF; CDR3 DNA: TGTGCCAGCAGCACGGACCGCACGACTAGCGGGATTTCGGAGACCCAGTACTTC
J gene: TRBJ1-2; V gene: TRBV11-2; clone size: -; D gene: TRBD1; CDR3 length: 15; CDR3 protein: CASSLDTGGYYGYTF; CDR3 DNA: TGTGCCAGCAGCTTAGATACAGGGGGTTACTATGGCTACACCTTC
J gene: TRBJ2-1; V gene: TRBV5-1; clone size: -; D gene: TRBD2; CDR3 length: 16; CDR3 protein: CASSLRGLAGPGEQFF; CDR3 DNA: TGCGCCAGCAGCTTGAGGGGACTAGCGGGCCCGGGTGAGCAGTTCTTC
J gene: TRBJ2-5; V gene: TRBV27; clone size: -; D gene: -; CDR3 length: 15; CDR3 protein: CASSLNRDTQETQYF; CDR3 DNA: TGTGCCAGCAGTCTGAACAGGGATACGCAAGAGACCCAGTACTTC
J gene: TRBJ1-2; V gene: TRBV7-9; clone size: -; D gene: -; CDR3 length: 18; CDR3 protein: CASSLAGSTGVTNYGYTF; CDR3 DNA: TGTGCCAGCAGCTTAGCCGGTAGTACAGGAGTCACGAACTATGGCTACACCTTC
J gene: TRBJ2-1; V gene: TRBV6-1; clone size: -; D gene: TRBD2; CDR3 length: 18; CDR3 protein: CASSEGVGTSGVNNEQFF; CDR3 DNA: TGTGCCAGCAGTGAAGGAGTAGGGACTAGCGGAGTAAACAATGAGCAGTTCTTC
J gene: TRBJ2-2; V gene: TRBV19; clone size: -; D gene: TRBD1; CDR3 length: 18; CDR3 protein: CASSPGDRGGVVTGELFF; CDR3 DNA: TGTGCCAGTAGCCCGGGGGACAGGGGCGGGGTGGTCACCGGGGAGCTGTTTTTT